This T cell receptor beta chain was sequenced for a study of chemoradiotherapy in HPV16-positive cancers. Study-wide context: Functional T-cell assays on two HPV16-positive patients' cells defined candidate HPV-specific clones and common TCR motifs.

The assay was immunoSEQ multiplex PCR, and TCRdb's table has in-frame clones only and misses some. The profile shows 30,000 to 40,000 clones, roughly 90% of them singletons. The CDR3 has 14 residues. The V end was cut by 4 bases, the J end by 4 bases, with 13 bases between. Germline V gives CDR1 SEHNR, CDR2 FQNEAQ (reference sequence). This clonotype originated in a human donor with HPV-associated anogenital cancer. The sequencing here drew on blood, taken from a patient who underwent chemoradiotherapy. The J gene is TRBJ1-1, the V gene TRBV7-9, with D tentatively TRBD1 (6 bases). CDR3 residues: CASSSQQGGTEAFF. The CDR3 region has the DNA TGTGCCAGCAGCTCTCAACAGGGTGGCACTGAAGCTTTCTTT.